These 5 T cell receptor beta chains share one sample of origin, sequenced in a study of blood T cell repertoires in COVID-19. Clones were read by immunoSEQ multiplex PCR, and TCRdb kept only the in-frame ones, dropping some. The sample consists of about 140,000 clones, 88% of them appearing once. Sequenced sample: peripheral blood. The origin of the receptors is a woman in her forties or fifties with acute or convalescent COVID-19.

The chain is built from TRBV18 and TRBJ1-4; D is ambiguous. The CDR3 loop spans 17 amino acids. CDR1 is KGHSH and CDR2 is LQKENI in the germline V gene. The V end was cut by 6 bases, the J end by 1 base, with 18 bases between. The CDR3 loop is CASSPNVPRGTNEKLFF. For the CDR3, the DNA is TGTGCCAGCTCCCCTAATGTACCCCGAGGAACTAATGAAAAACTGTTTTTT.

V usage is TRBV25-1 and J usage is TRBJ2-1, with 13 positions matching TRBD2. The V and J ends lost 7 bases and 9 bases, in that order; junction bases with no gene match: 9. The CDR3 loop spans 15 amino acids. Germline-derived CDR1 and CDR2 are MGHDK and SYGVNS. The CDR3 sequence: CASNSGLAGSGEQFF. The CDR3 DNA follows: TGTGCCAGCAATTCGGGACTAGCGGGGAGCGGTGAGCAGTTCTTC.

This CDR3 reads CASSFPQGLPSYEQYF. The CDR3 coding sequence is TGTGCCAGCAGCTTCCCACAGGGTCTTCCCTCCTACGAGCAGTACTTC. The J gene is TRBJ2-7, the V gene TRBV5-8, with D possibly being TRBD1 (6 bases). CDR1 is SGHTS and CDR2 is YDEGEE in the germline V gene. This CDR3 region has 16 residues. Trimming pared 2 bases from V and 0 bases from J, leaving 15 bases between.

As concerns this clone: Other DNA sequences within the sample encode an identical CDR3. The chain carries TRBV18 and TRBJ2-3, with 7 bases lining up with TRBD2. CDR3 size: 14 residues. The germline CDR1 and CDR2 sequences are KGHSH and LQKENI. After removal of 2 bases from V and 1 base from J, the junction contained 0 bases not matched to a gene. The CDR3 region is CASSPAGGTDTQYF. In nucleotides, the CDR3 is TGTGCCAGCTCACCAGCGGGGGGCACAGATACGCAGTATTTT.

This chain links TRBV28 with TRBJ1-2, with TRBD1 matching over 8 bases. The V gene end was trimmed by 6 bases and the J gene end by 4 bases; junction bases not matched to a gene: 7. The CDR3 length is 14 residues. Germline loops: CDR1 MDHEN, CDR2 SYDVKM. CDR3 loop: CASRIQGGSYGYTF. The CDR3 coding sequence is TGTGCCAGCAGGATACAGGGGGGTTCCTATGGCTACACCTTC.